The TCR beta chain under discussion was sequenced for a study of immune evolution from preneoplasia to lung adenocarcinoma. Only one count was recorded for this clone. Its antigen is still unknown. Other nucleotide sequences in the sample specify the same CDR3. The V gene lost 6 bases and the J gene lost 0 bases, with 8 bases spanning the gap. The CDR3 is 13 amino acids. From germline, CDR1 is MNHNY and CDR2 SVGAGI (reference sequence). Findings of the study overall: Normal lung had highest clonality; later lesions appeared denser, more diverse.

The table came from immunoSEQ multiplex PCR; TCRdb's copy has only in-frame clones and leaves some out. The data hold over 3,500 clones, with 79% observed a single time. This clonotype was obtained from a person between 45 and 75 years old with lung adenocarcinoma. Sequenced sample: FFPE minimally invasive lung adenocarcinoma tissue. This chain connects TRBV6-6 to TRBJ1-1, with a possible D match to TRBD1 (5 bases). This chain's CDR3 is CASRRGLNTEAFF. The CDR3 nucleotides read TGTGCCAGCAGACGGGGCTTGAACACTGAAGCTTTCTTT.